The following is a TCR beta chain sequence with its context. The specificity of this receptor is unknown. No much larger clone is present one base from it, and per-base qualities are unavailable. From the germline V gene, CDR1 is LGHNA and CDR2 is YSLEER. The CDR3 contains 17 residues, cysteine and phenylalanine counted. Only the CDR3 DNA stays, 51 bases, in frame from base 1. V was cut back by 3 bases and J by 4 bases, leaving a gap of 19 bases between them. These data come from a study of Ad26.COV2.S vaccination and SARS-CoV-2 variants (dated by TCRdb to about 2021). About the full investigation: Donors in the vaccine arm were drawn from COV1001, a phase I-IIa trial of Ad26.COV2.S in healthy adults that was multicentre, randomized, double-blind and placebo-controlled. Ad26.COV2.S was administered intramuscularly at 5 x 10^10 or 1 x 10^11 viral particles, either as a single shot or as two shots given 56 days apart. Trial participants were randomized into five groups of five: low-dose or high-dose Ad26.COV2.S given once or twice, or placebo on both occasions. The specificity and breadth of SARS-CoV-2-reactive T cell receptors after Ad26.COV2.S vaccination were assessed by TCRbeta repertoire sequencing. Throughout the experiments and outcome assessment, investigators stayed blinded to trial group allocation. A total of about 30 samples were included in the TCR-sequenced set, comprising around 19 Ad26.COV2.S vaccine recipients, 5 placebo recipients and 8 SARS-CoV-2 convalescent individuals. Points the paper makes about the study in general: Ad26.COV2.S recipients had higher spike-specific TCR breadth than placebo recipients (P = 0.0014). The study was not powered for comparison of responses between vaccine doses or regimens. Substantial breadth of spike-specific CD8+ and CD4+ T cell responses was reported after vaccination. The authors noted that the TCR breadth and depth analyses may have underestimated total T cell responses. Comparable non-spike TCR breadth was observed between vaccine and placebo recipients, consistent with only spike being contained in the vaccine.

Read against the paper, the sample's treatment or condition label means: 15 to 20 received Ad26.COV2.S at low or high dose, single or two shots; five or six received placebo; per-sample allocation not given. For vaccine and placebo recipients, the sequenced repertoires came from samples collected on day 63 after the first injection. In Cohort 1b, around 23 adults aged 18-55 years were enrolled at a single site in Boston, USA, between 29 July and 7 August 2020. Ad26.COV2.S was a replication-incompetent adenovirus type 26 vector that expressed a prefusion-stabilized SARS-CoV-2 spike protein derived from the original Wuhan strain. TCRbeta CDR3 regions were sequenced with the immunoSEQ Assay. After extraction, genomic DNA underwent amplification by bias-controlled multiplex PCR, followed by high-throughput sequencing. From the authors' description of their analysis: To quantify the absolute abundance of each unique TCRbeta CDR3 region, sequences were collapsed and filtered. T cell fraction was estimated by normalizing TCRbeta template counts to usable DNA, which was measured by amplifying reference genes present in all nucleated cells. Repertoire TCRs were annotated as SARS-CoV-2-specific by exact matching of V gene, CDR3 amino acid sequence and J gene to a known reactive TCR set. MIRA supplied the reference SARS-CoV-2 TCR set, which was filtered for enrichment in COVID-19-positive ImmuneCODE repertoires so that public or cross-reactive TCRs were removed. Drawing on the MIRA antigens, annotated TCRs were analysed further at the level of specific ORF or position within ORF. Breadth was defined as annotated unique rearrangements over total unique productive rearrangements; depth was the summed frequency of those rearrangements. TCR breadth was compared between groups using two-sided Wilcoxon rank-sum tests. TCRdb re-hosts the immuneACCESS table, in-frame sequences only. Its copies lack some clones; in the studies checked, an unresolved V gene accounts for under half of them, and the cause for the rest is not known. V, J and clone size are those of that table, while D and trimming were read from the DNA. Within this sample are 300,000 to 350,000 clones, with roughly 90% of them counted one time only. The top ten hold approximately 5% of the sample.

The origin of this receptor is a person between 18 and 65 years old who received the Ad26.COV2.S COVID-19 vaccine or a placebo. The starting material was peripheral blood, obtained in a trial of Ad26.COV2.S vaccine versus placebo. Recombination connected TRBV4-3 to TRBJ2-1; TRBD1 is a possible D gene, resting on 5 matching bases. This receptor has the CDR3 CASSQTGARHLYNEQFF. The DNA reads as follows: TGCGCCAGCAGCCAGACTGGGGCAAGGCACCTATACAATGAGCAGTTCTTC.